This T cell receptor beta chain was identified in a study of blood T cell repertoires in COVID-19. As for the study in general: Some COVID-19 samples were acute and others convalescent; all came from the United States, Italy and Spain. From T cells, B-cell-depleted T cells, or PBMCs came the material, which was cDNA or gDNA.

V was shortened by 0 bases and J by 5 bases, with 11 bases between the two germline ends. Per the germline V gene, CDR1 is SGHRS and CDR2 is YFSETQ. This CDR3 has 14 amino acids. Enrolled through a virtual design, the participants were between roughly 18 and 90 years of age and came from roughly 22 US areas. Under the authors' procedure: Cell counts per sample came from amplifying reference gene primers. TCRdb's copy holds only in-frame clones and misses some; the assay was immunoSEQ multiplex PCR. The DNA was the basis for D and trimming; V, J and clone size are from that table. The table records about 250,000 clones, roughly 80% of them present only once.

The rearrangement links TRBV5-1 to TRBJ1-2, with D possibly being TRBD1 (5 bases). Sequencing was carried out using PBMCs or T cells enriched from blood (not recorded which). The sequence was collected from a man aged 40-49 years who had been exposed to COVID-19. CDR3 nucleotide sequence: TGCGCCAGCAGCTTGGAGACAGAAGGATATGGCTACACCTTC. Translation gives CASSLETEGYGYTF.